The 32 T cell receptor beta chains given below trace back to one sample, sequenced in a study of CD8+ T cells in alopecia areata. cDNA reverse transcribed from extracted RNA served as the sequencing template. The repertoire was sequenced with immunoSEQ multiplex PCR; TCRdb's copy has only in-frame clones and lacks some. The data contain 80,000 or so clones, 60% to 70% of them singletons. Described treatment: oral pan-JAK inhibitor, 5-10 mg twice daily. The specimen comprised CD8+ T cells sorted from blood, sampled at week 24, from a patient treated with tofacitinib. These receptors originate from a human donor with alopecia areata.

The table lists this clone with a count of one. V is TRBV7-9 and J is TRBJ1-4; tentatively, D is TRBD1 (5 bases). This CDR3 is built from 16 residues. Per germline, CDR1 SEHNR and CDR2 FQNEAQ (reference sequence). V lost 0 bases and J 4 bases, leaving 12 bases between the germline ends. This chain's CDR3 is CASSLATQDHNEKLFF. The CDR3, as DNA: TGTGCCAGCAGCTTAGCTACACAGGACCATAATGAAAAACTGTTTTTT.

The rearrangement links TRBV27 to TRBJ2-7, with a weak D call TRBD1 (5 bases). The germline gives CDR1 MNHEY, CDR2 SMNVEV (reference sequence). This CDR3 has 14 amino acids. V gave up 4 bases and J gave up 0 bases, with 10 bases separating them. In DNA form, the CDR3 reads TGTGCCAGCAGTTCAGGGTCCGCCTCCTACGAGCAGTACTTC. Residues: CASSSGSASYEQYF.

The chain joins TRBV30 to TRBJ1-1; D is ambiguous. The V gene's germline CDR1 is GTSNPN and CDR2 SVGIG (reference sequence). V lost 3 bases, J lost 3 bases, and 14 bases lay in between. The CDR3 covers 14 residues. The CDR3 region has the DNA TGTGCCTGGAGGGTCGGAGGAGAGGACACTGAAGCTTTCTTT. Protein product: CAWRVGGEDTEAFF.

The V call is TRBV29-1, the J call TRBJ2-3, with a possible D match to TRBD2 (6 bases). Germline CDR1 is SQVTM and CDR2 is ANQGSEA. The CDR3 runs 10 residues. Trimming pared 6 bases from V and 11 bases from J, leaving 12 bases between. CDR3 protein: CSVPWGGQYF. CDR3 nucleotide sequence: TGCAGCGTCCCATGGGGAGGGCAGTATTTT.

The J gene is TRBJ1-6, the V gene TRBV4-3, with a tentative D call TRBD1 (6 bases). Between the trimmed V and J ends, which lost 2 bases and 0 bases, there was a span of 8 bases. Germline CDR1 LGHNA, CDR2 YSLEER. CDR3 size: 16 residues. The CDR3 bases are TGCGCCAGCAGCCAACAGACAGGCTCCTATAATTCACCCCTCCACTTT. The encoded protein is CASSQQTGSYNSPLHF.

This clone was seen repeatedly, ten times or more. This chain uses TRBV7-9 with TRBJ2-7; D gene uncertain. V was trimmed by 3 bases and J by 1 base, leaving 10 bases between them. The CDR3 is 14 residues long. Germline V gene sequence: CDR1 SEHNR, CDR2 FQNEAQ (reference sequence). For the CDR3, the DNA is TGTGCCAGCAGCTTTAGTTTCTCGTCCTACGAGCAGTACTTC. Translated, it gives CASSFSFSSYEQYF.

The V gene is TRBV7-2, the J gene TRBJ1-2; unclear D gene. This CDR3 comprises 15 residues. The germline V gene encodes CDR1 SGHTA and CDR2 FQGNSA. Deletions cut 0 bases from V and 1 base from J, with 9 bases between. The CDR3: CASSLARRINYGYTF. The CDR3 nucleotides read TGTGCCAGCAGCTTAGCACGTCGGATTAACTATGGCTACACCTTC.

The gene calls are TRBV30 and TRBJ2-1; no clear D gene. Germline values: CDR1 GTSNPN, CDR2 SVGIG (reference sequence). This CDR3 has 11 amino acids. Trimming took off 3 bases at V and 10 bases at J, with 10 bases between the two ends. CDR3 sequence reads: CAWSDEGEQFF. CDR3 in DNA: TGTGCCTGGAGCGACGAAGGGGAGCAGTTCTTC.

Details on this clone: The sample carries other DNA sequences with the same CDR3. The chain links TRBV29-1 to TRBJ1-1, with D possibly being TRBD1 (5 bases). The germline V gene has CDR1 SQVTM and CDR2 ANQGSEA. The V gene lost 1 base and the J gene lost 0 bases, with 6 bases spanning the gap. The CDR3 extends over 13 amino acids. The CDR3 DNA reads TGCAGCGTTGAAGGGGGCTTGAACACTGAAGCTTTCTTT. The encoded protein is CSVEGGLNTEAFF.

The chain carries TRBV5-6 and TRBJ1-5, with D unresolved. Trimming took off 0 bases at V and 2 bases at J, with 12 bases between the two ends. Germline V gives CDR1 SGHDT, CDR2 YYEEEE. There are 16 residues in the CDR3. As DNA, the CDR3 is TGTGCCAGCAGCTTGGGTAGCCAGGAACGCAATCAGCCCCAGCATTTT. As protein: CASSLGSQERNQPQHF.

The gene calls are TRBV5-1 and TRBJ2-3, with 12 bases lining up with TRBD2. Germline assignment: CDR1 SGHRS and CDR2 YFSETQ. The CDR3 loop spans 20 amino acids. J was trimmed by 2 bases and V by 0 bases; bases with no gene match: 13. The CDR3 loop reads CASSLGTSGAQLTYTDTQYF. The CDR3 DNA reads as TGCGCCAGCAGCTTGGGGACTAGCGGGGCCCAGCTAACCTACACAGATACGCAGTATTTT.

The V and J genes are TRBV5-6 and TRBJ2-1; D not certain. The CDR3 covers 12 residues. Germline V gives CDR1 SGHDT, CDR2 YYEEEE. V gave up 4 bases and J gave up 4 bases, with 6 bases separating them. The CDR3 bases are TGTGCCAGCAGCGGAATATACAATGAGCAGTTCTTC. Translated: CASSGIYNEQFF.

V and J are TRBV29-1 and TRBJ1-1; D might be TRBD1 (5 bases). Germline V gives CDR1 SQVTM, CDR2 ANQGSEA. The V end lost 0 bases, the J end lost 8 bases, and 13 bases lay between the germline ends. This CDR3 comprises 13 residues. The CDR3 spells CSVEESPGREAFF. As DNA, the CDR3 is TGCAGCGTTGAAGAATCCCCAGGGAGGGAAGCTTTCTTT.

This chain uses TRBV6-6 with TRBJ2-2, with D unclear. Germline values: CDR1 MNHNY, CDR2 SVGAGI (reference sequence). The CDR3 covers 12 residues. The V end lost 6 bases, the J end lost 1 base, and 3 bases lay between the germline ends. The CDR3 nucleotides read TGTGCCAGCAGGCGGAACACCGGGGAGCTGTTTTTT. Translated, it gives CASRRNTGELFF.

The chain has TRBV5-1 and TRBJ2-5, with 7 nucleotides matching TRBD2. Germline V CDR1 and CDR2: SGHRS, YFSETQ. This CDR3 comprises 14 residues. J gave up 5 bases and V 0 bases, and 4 bases lay outside the gene matches. The CDR3 DNA is TGCGCCAGCAGCTTGGCGGGGGGTATGGAGACCCAGTACTTC. This codes for CASSLAGGMETQYF.

The rearrangement uses TRBV15 and TRBJ2-7; 8 bases match TRBD2. This CDR3 has 15 amino acids. Germline V gene sequence: CDR1 LNHNV, CDR2 YYDKDF (reference sequence). V shed 4 bases and J 3 bases; nucleotides not matched to a gene: 8. Here the CDR3 reads CATSIPGGSFYEQYF. CDR3 nucleotide sequence: TGTGCCACCAGCATTCCGGGGGGGTCATTCTACGAGCAGTACTTC. The variable domain in full, with the rest retrieved from reference TRBV15 and TRBJ2-7, is DAMVIQNPRYQVTQFGKPVTLSCSQTLNHNVMYWYQQKSSQAPKLLFHYYDKDFNNEADTPDNFQSRRPNTSFCFLDIRSPGLGDTAMYLCATSIPGGSFYEQYFGPGTRLTVT.

This clone was seen once. The gene calls are TRBV7-8 and TRBJ2-1; no firm D call. Per the germline V gene, CDR1 is SGHVS and CDR2 is FQNEAQ. Trimming took 4 bases from V and 0 from J, leaving 1 base between them. CDR3 length: 12 amino acids. The CDR3 DNA reads as TGTGCCAGCAGCTACTCCTACAATGAGCAGTTCTTC. It encodes CASSYSYNEQFF.

This clone was seen a few times. The rearrangement joins TRBV4-1 to TRBJ2-7, with 7 positions matching TRBD1. CDR1 and CDR2 (germline): MGHRA, YSYEKL. The CDR3 length is 14 residues. V gave up 4 bases and J gave up 4 bases; unmatched junction bases: 7. Written as DNA, the CDR3 is TGCGCCAGCAGCCTCGGGACAGAAAATTACGAGCAGTACTTC. It encodes CASSLGTENYEQYF.

This clone was seen a handful of times. The rearrangement uses TRBV4-1 and TRBJ2-7, with a tentative D call TRBD1 (7 bases). V lost 0 bases and J lost 3, with 12 bases in between. This CDR3 comprises 15 residues. Germline V gene lookup returns CDR1 MGHRA and CDR2 YSYEKL. The CDR3 bases are TGCGCCAGCAGCCAAGATCAGGGGGGTTACTACGAGCAGTACTTC. Protein sequence: CASSQDQGGYYEQYF.

J is TRBJ2-7 and V is TRBV5-1, with TRBD1 matching over 7 bases. This CDR3 has 14 residues. Trimming at V came to 4 bases and at J to 0 bases, leaving 4 bases not matched to a gene. CDR1 SGHRS and CDR2 YFSETQ come from the germline V gene. CDR3 in amino acids: CASSDRDSSYEQYF. The CDR3 DNA follows: TGCGCCAGCAGCGACCGGGACAGCTCCTACGAGCAGTACTTC.

The chain carries TRBV7-9 and TRBJ2-3; the D is unclear. Germline CDR1 is SEHNR and CDR2 is FQNEAQ (reference sequence). This CDR3 has 16 amino acids. Trimming left V 5 bases short and J 7 bases short, with 22 bases between. CDR3 loop: CASSPAEGLDKNTQYF. In nucleotides, the CDR3 is TGTGCCAGCAGCCCCGCGGAAGGGCTAGACAAGAATACGCAGTATTTT.

The genes are TRBV9 and TRBJ1-2, with 8 positions matching TRBD1. The ends lost 0 bases at V and 3 bases at J; junction bases unmatched: 7. CDR1 and CDR2 from the germline V gene are SGDLS and YYNGEE. The CDR3 is 16 amino acids. The CDR3 DNA follows: TGTGCCAGCAGCGTAGGTTTCGGACAGGGCGACTATGGCTACACCTTC. Translating it yields CASSVGFGQGDYGYTF.

This rearrangement joins TRBV6-5 to TRBJ2-7; D possibly corresponds to TRBD2 (5 bases). Trimming cost V 0 bases and J 3 bases, with 12 bases left between them. Germline lookup yields CDR1 MNHEY and CDR2 SVGAGI. The CDR3 is 15 residues long. The CDR3 sequence is CASSYSAGRIYEQYF. The CDR3, as DNA: TGTGCCAGCAGTTACTCGGCGGGCAGAATCTACGAGCAGTACTTC.

The chain employs TRBV6-5 and TRBJ2-5, with 12 bases lining up with TRBD1. The CDR3 totals 15 residues. The trim removed 5 bases at V and 5 bases at J, leaving 6 bases unmatched. Germline values: CDR1 MNHEY, CDR2 SVGAGI. CDR3 bases: TGTGCCAGCAGTAAGGGACAGGGGGCGAGGGAGACCCAGTACTTC. Its translation: CASSKGQGARETQYF.

V usage is TRBV7-9 and J usage is TRBJ2-7; unclear D gene. Germline values: CDR1 SEHNR, CDR2 FQNEAQ (reference sequence). The germline V and J ends were trimmed by 1 base and 5 bases, with 6 bases remaining between them. CDR3 length: 12 amino acids. CDR3 sequence reads: CASSLGVNEQYF. CDR3 DNA: TGTGCCAGCAGCTTAGGGGTGAACGAGCAGTACTTC.

The CDR3: CASSELQGQETQYF. The CDR3 DNA reads TGTGCCAGCAGTGAATTGCAGGGCCAAGAGACCCAGTACTTC. This chain connects TRBV25-1 to TRBJ2-5; D may be TRBD1 (5 bases). V lost 1 base to trimming and J lost 1 base, with 7 bases between them. The V gene's germline CDR1 is MGHDK and CDR2 SYGVNS. This CDR3 comprises 14 residues. Together with reference TRBV25-1 and TRBJ2-5, the CDR3 gives the full variable domain: EADIYQTPRYLVIGTGKKITLECSQTMGHDKMYWYQQDPGMELHLIHYSYGVNSTEKGDLSSESTVSRIRTEHFPLTLESARPSHTSQYLCASSELQGQETQYFGPGTRLLVL.

This clone was picked up a small number of times. The gene calls are TRBV7-8 and TRBJ2-7; TRBD1 might be the D (8 bases). Germline V gene lookup returns CDR1 SGHVS and CDR2 FQNEAQ. The CDR3 loop spans 13 amino acids. V shed 5 bases and J shed 9 bases, with 17 bases lying between them. In nucleotides, the CDR3 is TGTGCCAGCAGCCCCCCGACAGGGGAGGGGCAGTACTTC. Amino acids: CASSPPTGEGQYF.

The chain has TRBV7-3 and TRBJ2-1; no clear D gene. The V and J ends lost 9 bases and 5 bases respectively, with 14 bases between them. The CDR3 runs to 13 residues. The germline CDR1 and CDR2 sequences are SGHTA and FQGTGA. CDR3 sequence reads: CASPRARDNEQFF. CDR3 sequence (DNA): TGTGCCAGTCCTCGGGCAAGGGACAATGAGCAGTTCTTC.

The chain employs TRBV7-9 and TRBJ2-7; D is undetermined. The CDR3 runs to 12 residues. Germline assignment: CDR1 SEHNR and CDR2 FQNEAQ (reference sequence). Trimming shortened V by 2 bases and J by 7 bases, and 9 bases separated the two germline ends. Written as DNA, the CDR3 is TGTGCCAGCAGCTTAATGGCTCTAGAGCAGTACTTC. Encoded protein: CASSLMALEQYF.

The chain recombines TRBV7-8 with TRBJ2-7; 9 bases map to TRBD2. V dropped 1 base and J dropped 5; count of bases not matched to a gene: 3. Germline-derived CDR1 and CDR2 are SGHVS and FQNEAQ. This CDR3 comprises 14 residues. The CDR3 DNA follows: TGTGCCAGCAGCTTAGGCGGGGGGGCACACGAGCAGTACTTC. Amino acid sequence: CASSLGGGAHEQYF.

The chain carries TRBV7-6 and TRBJ2-5, with a possible D match to TRBD1 (6 bases). This CDR3 region has 16 residues. Germline V lookup: CDR1 SGHVS, CDR2 FNYEAQ. Trimming left V 1 base short and J 2 bases short, with 14 bases between. For the CDR3, the DNA is TGTGCCAGCAGCTTAGTACCAGGGGCATCACAAGAGACCCAGTACTTC. It translates to CASSLVPGASQETQYF.

The chain joins TRBV27 to TRBJ2-6; D tentatively fits TRBD1 or TRBD2 (5 bases each). Germline lookup yields CDR1 MNHEY and CDR2 SMNVEV (reference sequence). CDR3 length equals 17 residues. V lost 1 base and J 0 bases, leaving 10 bases between the germline ends. The CDR3 protein is CASSLWDPRSGANVLTF. CDR3 DNA sequence: TGTGCCAGCAGTTTATGGGACCCCCGCTCTGGGGCCAACGTCCTGACTTTC.